These 25 T cell receptor beta chains came from one sample sequenced in a study of cytomegalovirus exposure and HLA in healthy donors. This PCR relied on a set of 60 Vbeta primers and 13 Jbeta primers. This table comes from immunoSEQ multiplex PCR, and its TCRdb copy is limited to in-frame clones, with some not included. The repertoire holds about 130,000 clones, about 77% seen once, with nearly 4% in the top ten. What was sequenced was PBMCs. Receptors were obtained from a male donor in good health and CMV-seronegative.

The chain combines TRBV19 with TRBJ2-7; TRBD2 aligns across 8 bases. CDR3 size: 13 residues. Germline V gene lookup returns CDR1 LNHDA and CDR2 SQIVND (reference sequence). V was pared by 3 bases and J by 7 bases, with 5 bases of the junction left unmatched. The CDR3 coding sequence is TGTGCCAGTAGTATCGGACTAGCCGGGGAGCAGTACTTC. Amino acid sequence: CASSIGLAGEQYF.

This clone occurred once. J is TRBJ1-5 and V is TRBV4-1; D is unclear. The V gene lost 0 bases and the J gene lost 9 bases, with 12 bases spanning the gap. CDR1 and CDR2 from the germline V gene are MGHRA and YSYEKL. The CDR3 covers 14 residues. CDR3 in DNA: TGCGCCAGCAGCCAAGATCTAGGGAGAGTGCCCCAGCATTTT. Translated: CASSQDLGRVPQHF.

V gene TRBV5-1 combines with J gene TRBJ2-7; 9 bases are shared with TRBD1. CDR1 is SGHRS and CDR2 is YFSETQ in the germline V gene. The ends lost 0 bases at V and 7 bases at J; junction bases unmatched: 5. The CDR3 consists of 14 residues. CDR3: CASSLGRTGEEQYF. CDR3 DNA sequence: TGCGCCAGCAGCTTGGGGAGGACAGGGGAAGAGCAGTACTTC.

This clone was observed a few times. This chain joins TRBV9 and TRBJ2-6; D remains ambiguous. CDR1 and CDR2 (germline): SGDLS, YYNGEE. The CDR3 is 12 residues long. V lost 6 bases and J 1 base, leaving 2 bases between the germline ends. The CDR3, as DNA: TGTGCCAGCACTTCTGGGGCCAACGTCCTGACTTTC. This codes for CASTSGANVLTF. Full variable domain (missing parts from reference TRBV9 and TRBJ2-6): DSGVTQTPKHLITATGQRVTLRCSPRSGDLSVYWYQQSLDQGLQFLIQYYNGEERAKGNILERFSAQQFPDLHSELNLSSLELGDSALYFCASTSGANVLTFGAGSRLTVL.

This sequence joins TRBV28 and TRBJ2-5; 11 positions agree with TRBD2. This CDR3 region has 15 residues. With V trimmed by 5 bases and J by 5 bases, 7 bases remained unmatched. Germline V gives CDR1 MDHEN, CDR2 SYDVKM. The CDR3 sequence: CASSTHSGGAETQYF. The CDR3 bases are TGTGCCAGCAGTACACATAGCGGGGGGGCGGAGACCCAGTACTTC.

This chain links TRBV7-9 with TRBJ1-2, with D maybe TRBD1 (5 bases). CDR3 size: 14 residues. The V gene lost 5 bases and the J gene lost 7 bases, with 17 bases spanning the gap. Germline CDR1 reads SEHNR; CDR2 reads FQNEAQ (reference sequence). The CDR3 DNA sequence: TGTGCCAGCAGCACTCCACCGGGGGACTCTGGCTACACCTTC. Translated, it gives CASSTPPGDSGYTF.

The table lists this clone with a few counts. The CDR3 DNA reads TGTGCCAGCAGCCTGGGGACAGGGATAGTTAAGGGTGAAGCTTTCTTT. Its translation: CASSLGTGIVKGEAFF. This chain connects TRBV14 to TRBJ1-1; 9 nucleotides agree with TRBD1. This CDR3 region has 16 residues. V gave up 4 bases and J gave up 7 bases; unmatched junction bases: 13. Germline V CDR1 and CDR2: SGHDN, FVKESK.

The CDR3 coding sequence is TGCGCCAGCAGCTGGGATCCGACAGGGTTGAACACTGAAGCTTTCTTT. Its translation is CASSWDPTGLNTEAFF. The rearrangement uses TRBV5-1 and TRBJ1-1, with TRBD1 identical over 7 bases. The CDR3 is 16 amino acids. The germline gives CDR1 SGHRS, CDR2 YFSETQ. V was clipped by 3 bases and J by 0 bases; unmatched bases: 8.

The CDR3 sequence is CAISQQDNSPLHF. The CDR3 region has the DNA TGTGCCATCAGTCAGCAGGATAATTCACCCCTCCACTTT. The chain couples TRBV10-3 to TRBJ1-6; D not resolved. Trimming removed 5 bases at V and 5 bases at J, with 7 bases between. The CDR3 runs 13 residues. CDR1 ENHRY and CDR2 SYGVKD come from the germline V gene.

J is TRBJ2-7 and V is TRBV7-9, with D unclear. The CDR3 spans 16 residues. Trimming took 0 bases from V and 3 from J, leaving 15 bases between them. Germline CDR1 is SEHNR and CDR2 is FQNEAQ (reference sequence). CDR3: CASSLATGTYYYEQYF. In DNA form, the CDR3 reads TGTGCCAGCAGCTTAGCGACCGGTACATACTACTACGAGCAGTACTTC.

The chain carries TRBV15 and TRBJ2-2; 9 nucleotides agree with TRBD1. The CDR3 runs to 15 residues. Germline CDR1 reads LNHNV; CDR2 reads YYDKDF (reference sequence). Trimming cost V 5 bases and J 6 bases; bases outside gene matches: 7. CDR3 amino acids: CATSRRQGGPGELFF. CDR3 coding DNA: TGTGCCACCAGCCGTCGACAGGGGGGTCCCGGGGAGCTGTTTTTT.

The V and J genes are TRBV9 and TRBJ2-1; 9 bases agree with TRBD2. This CDR3 is built from 19 residues. Trimming removed 0 bases from V and 0 bases from J; junction bases left unmatched: 10. Germline V gene data show CDR1 as SGDLS and CDR2 as YYNGEE. Here the CDR3 DNA reads TGTGCCAGCAGCGTAGGCGGGGGGGATAACCCGAGCTCCTACAATGAGCAGTTCTTC. It is translated as CASSVGGGDNPSSYNEQFF.

The chain couples TRBV4-1 to TRBJ1-1, with 8 positions matching TRBD1. V lost 3 bases and J lost 0; bases outside the gene matches: 3. Looked up from germline, CDR1 is MGHRA and CDR2 is YSYEKL. CDR3 length equals 15 residues. DNA for the CDR3: TGCGCCAGCAGCCACTTACAGGGGGTGAACACTGAAGCTTTCTTT. This gives the protein CASSHLQGVNTEAFF.

The chain carries TRBV9 and TRBJ2-1, with 7 bases lining up with TRBD2. J lost 2 bases, V lost 0 bases, and 17 bases had no gene match. Germline V CDR1 and CDR2: SGDLS, YYNGEE. The CDR3 totals 20 residues. The CDR3 protein is CASSVGEGGLRQYTYNEQFF. CDR3 DNA: TGTGCCAGCAGCGTAGGGGAGGGTGGGTTGCGCCAGTATACCTACAATGAGCAGTTCTTC.

This clone is a singleton in its sample. This chain joins TRBV13 and TRBJ2-5; 7 bases fit TRBD1. V lost 1 base and J lost 5; bases outside the gene matches: 1. The CDR3 runs to 13 residues. From germline, CDR1 is PRHDT and CDR2 FYEKMQ (reference sequence). CDR3 DNA sequence: TGTGCCAGCAGCTTAGACAGGGGTGAGACCCAGTACTTC. It translates to CASSLDRGETQYF. Combining the CDR3 with reference TRBV13 and TRBJ2-5 gives the whole variable domain AAGVIQSPRHLIKEKRETATLKCYPIPRHDTVYWYQQGPGQDPQFLISFYEKMQSDKGSIPDRFSAQQFSDYHSELNMSSLELGDSALYFCASSLDRGETQYFGPGTRLLVL.

The chain has TRBV27 and TRBJ2-1; D perhaps matches TRBD2 (5 bases). The V and J ends lost 7 bases and 4 bases respectively, with 17 bases between them. Germline CDR1 MNHEY, CDR2 SMNVEV (reference sequence). The CDR3 covers 15 residues. The CDR3 DNA sequence: TGTGCCAGCACTCGGGGAGACGGACTTTACAATGAGCAGTTCTTC. It codes for CASTRGDGLYNEQFF.

V and J are TRBV5-1 and TRBJ1-4; possible D gene TRBD1, 5 bases. CDR1 and CDR2 from the germline V gene are SGHRS and YFSETQ. The length of the CDR3 is 14 residues. Trimming pared 4 bases from V and 4 bases from J, leaving 11 bases between. Written as DNA, the CDR3 is TGCGCCAGCAGCCGCGGGACGGATAATGAAAAACTGTTTTTT. It specifies CASSRGTDNEKLFF.

This clone was picked up a small number of times. The chain joins TRBV6-5 to TRBJ2-2; D gene uncertain. This CDR3 has 14 amino acids. Germline V gives CDR1 MNHEY, CDR2 SVGAGI. Trimming shortened V by 7 bases and J by 3 bases, and 12 bases separated the two germline ends. The CDR3 sequence: CASISEFYTGELFF. The DNA of the CDR3 is TGTGCCAGCATCAGCGAATTTTACACCGGGGAGCTGTTTTTT.

This clone was detected only once. This sequence joins TRBV7-9 and TRBJ2-3, with 7 nucleotides matching TRBD1. J gave up 0 bases and V 1 base, and 1 base lay outside the gene matches. This CDR3 region has 15 residues. The germline CDR1 and CDR2 sequences are SEHNR and FQNEAQ (reference sequence). CDR3 nucleotide sequence: TGTGCCAGCAGCTTAGGACAGGGTAGCACAGATACGCAGTATTTT. This translates into CASSLGQGSTDTQYF.

The chain has TRBV7-2 and TRBJ2-4, with 12 nucleotides matching TRBD2. After removal of 6 bases from V and 3 bases from J, the junction contained 15 bases not matched to a gene. This CDR3 comprises 19 residues. Germline CDR1 and CDR2: SGHTA and FQGNSA. The CDR3 reads CASSLTSGSIRTGKNIQYF. The CDR3 region has the DNA TGTGCCAGCAGTTTGACTAGCGGGAGTATAAGGACAGGCAAAAACATTCAGTACTTC.

The gene calls are TRBV5-1 and TRBJ2-5; TRBD2 agrees at 7 bases. Per germline, CDR1 SGHRS and CDR2 YFSETQ. The CDR3 is 14 amino acids. The trim removed 2 bases at V and 1 base at J, leaving 2 bases unmatched. The CDR3 DNA reads TGCGCCAGCAGCTTTTCTAGCGGCCAAGAGACCCAGTACTTC. It yields the protein CASSFSSGQETQYF. Complete variable domain (other parts from reference TRBV5-1 and TRBJ2-5): KAGVTQTPRYLIKTRGQQVTLSCSPISGHRSVSWYQQTPGQGLQFLFEYFSETQRNKGNFPGRFSGRQFSNSRSEMNVSTLELGDSALYLCASSFSSGQETQYFGPGTRLLVL.

The chain is built from TRBV4-3 and TRBJ1-2, with no clear D. CDR1 is LGHNA and CDR2 is YSLEER in the germline V gene. This CDR3 is 14 amino acids long. The germline V and J ends were trimmed by 1 base and 4 bases, with 10 bases remaining between them. The CDR3 nucleotides read TGCGCCAGCAGCCAAGGTCTCCTAGTCTATGGCTACACCTTC. It specifies CASSQGLLVYGYTF.

The chain carries TRBV15 and TRBJ1-2, with D uncertain. CDR1 and CDR2 from the germline V gene are LNHNV and YYDKDF (reference sequence). The CDR3 has 17 amino acids. V was pared by 0 bases and J by 8 bases, with 22 bases between. The CDR3 nucleotides are TGTGCCACCAGCAGAGATCGGAGAGCCGGTGAGCATTGGGGCTACACCTTC. This sequence encodes CATSRDRRAGEHWGYTF.

This CDR3 is CASSLGGGEIYEQYF. Written as DNA, the CDR3 is TGTGCCAGCAGCTTGGGGGGGGGCGAAATCTACGAGCAGTACTTC. The chain recombines TRBV5-5 with TRBJ2-7, with D possibly matching TRBD2 (7 bases). This CDR3 is 15 amino acids long. Germline V CDR1 and CDR2: SGHKS, YYEKEE (reference sequence). Deletions cut 0 bases from V and 3 bases from J, with 13 bases between.

The CDR3 loop reads CASSLYSGRAYEQYF. CDR3 nucleotide sequence: TGTGCCAGCAGCTTGTACAGCGGGAGGGCGTACGAGCAGTACTTC. This chain connects TRBV5-6 to TRBJ2-7; the match to TRBD2 covers 10 bases. Germline V gene sequence: CDR1 SGHDT, CDR2 YYEEEE. This CDR3 spans 15 amino acids. J lost 4 bases, V lost 1 base, and 5 bases had no gene match.